These T cell receptor beta chains were read from a single sample in a study of CD4+ T cells in melanoma. Assay: immunoSEQ multiplex PCR; the TCRdb copy retains only in-frame clones and omits some. This table holds about 21,000 clones, over 75% found once. Input material: cells from a culture (not recorded whether cultured in vitro). The receptor source for this set is a human donor with melanoma. Both conserved end residues are part of each CDR3. D genes are given only for firm matches. A row's size may be missing; if present it is once, few, many or a size class.

TRBD2	TRBV12-5	TRBJ2-1	-	TGTGCTAGTGGTTTGGAACCGGGACTACCCCCGTTCTTC	CASGLEPGLPPFF
TRBD1	TRBV20-1	TRBJ2-3	-	TGCAGTGCTAGCTTCACGACAGGGCGTTATTTT	CSASFTTGRYF
TRBD1	TRBV5-1	TRBJ1-4	-	TGCGCCAGCAGCCACCGGGACAGCTCCGAAAAACTGTTTTTT	CASSHRDSSEKLFF
TRBD1	TRBV23-1	TRBJ1-5	-	TGCGCCAGCAGTAGAGGACAGGCTCAGCCCCAGCATTTT	CASSRGQAQPQHF
TRBD1	TRBV5-6	TRBJ1-6	-	TGTGCCAGCAGCTTACCGGAGACAGGGGTGGGATCACCCCTCCACTTT	CASSLPETGVGSPLHF
-	TRBV11-2	TRBJ2-1	once	TGTGCCAGCAGCCCGGGACTTAACTCCTACAATGAGCAGTTCTTC	CASSPGLNSYNEQFF
TRBD1	TRBV7-9	TRBJ1-1	-	TGTGCCAGCAGCCCACAGGGGAATACTGAAGCTTTCTTT	CASSPQGNTEAFF
-	TRBV6-1	TRBJ2-4	-	TGTGCCACGCAGGCGACCACCCTGGCCCCCAACATTCAGTACTTC	CATQATTLAPNIQYF
TRBD2	TRBV10-2	TRBJ2-7	-	TGCGCCAGCTCGGGAGGAGTAGCGGGGGCATCCTACGAGCAGTACTTC	CASSGGVAGASYEQYF
-	TRBV20-1	TRBJ2-7	once	TGCAGTGCTAGGTGGGGGGACGAGCAGTACTTC	CSARWGDEQYF
TRBD2	TRBV4-2	TRBJ2-3	-	TGTGCCAGCAGCCAAGCCGGGACTAGCGGTACAGATACGCAGTATTTT	CASSQAGTSGTDTQYF
-	TRBV5-6	TRBJ1-1	-	TGTGCCAGCAGCTCCTCACCGAAGGGGAGCACTGAAGCTTTCTTT	CASSSSPKGSTEAFF
-	TRBV11-2	TRBJ2-6	-	TGTGCCAGCAGCAAGGTGGGCAAGCAACAAAGTCGGGCCAACGTCCTGACTTTC	CASSKVGKQQSRANVLTF
-	TRBV5-1	TRBJ1-3	-	TGCGCCAGCAGCTTGGTCGGGGTTCCTGGAAACACCATATATTTT	CASSLVGVPGNTIYF
-	TRBV9	TRBJ1-1	-	TGTGCCAGCAGCCCCGCAGGGTGGACTGAAGCTTTCTTT	CASSPAGWTEAFF
-	TRBV11-2	TRBJ1-1	-	TGTGCCAGCAGCTTATTGGCGGGGATGAACACTGAAGCTTTCTTT	CASSLLAGMNTEAFF
-	TRBV2	TRBJ1-5	-	TGTGCCAGCAGTGAAGCGTCGGACACCCAGCCCCAGCATTTT	CASSEASDTQPQHF
-	TRBV6-6	TRBJ1-2	-	TGTGCCAGCAGTTACGATTGGGGGCCTACCTTC	CASSYDWGPTF
-	TRBV10-1	TRBJ2-5	medium-sized	TGCGCCAGCAGTGAGTTTACTAACAGTTACCAAGAGACCCAGTACTTC	CASSEFTNSYQETQYF
-	TRBV5-5	TRBJ2-3	-	TGTGCCAGCAGCTTGGGAACGTTATCCGACACAGATACGCAGTATTTT	CASSLGTLSDTDTQYF
-	TRBV4-1	TRBJ1-6	-	TGCGCCAGCAGCCAGCAGGGACGGGGTAATTCACCCCTCCACTTT	CASSQQGRGNSPLHF
TRBD1	TRBV5-8	TRBJ2-7	-	TGTGCCAGCAGACCCGGGACAGGGGGTATTCACGAGCAGTACTTC	CASRPGTGGIHEQYF
TRBD1	TRBV7-2	TRBJ1-1	-	TGTGCCAGCAGCTTTGTAGGCAGGGGGCAAACTGAAGCTTTCTTT	CASSFVGRGQTEAFF
TRBD1	TRBV4-2	TRBJ2-5	-	TGTGCCAGCAGCCATGCGACCCGGGACAGACAAGAGACCCAGTACTTC	CASSHATRDRQETQYF
-	TRBV11-2	TRBJ2-4	-	TGTGCCAGCAGCTTGGAGAGTCCGGGGAGCCTACTAGCCAAAAACATTCAGTACTTC	CASSLESPGSLLAKNIQYF